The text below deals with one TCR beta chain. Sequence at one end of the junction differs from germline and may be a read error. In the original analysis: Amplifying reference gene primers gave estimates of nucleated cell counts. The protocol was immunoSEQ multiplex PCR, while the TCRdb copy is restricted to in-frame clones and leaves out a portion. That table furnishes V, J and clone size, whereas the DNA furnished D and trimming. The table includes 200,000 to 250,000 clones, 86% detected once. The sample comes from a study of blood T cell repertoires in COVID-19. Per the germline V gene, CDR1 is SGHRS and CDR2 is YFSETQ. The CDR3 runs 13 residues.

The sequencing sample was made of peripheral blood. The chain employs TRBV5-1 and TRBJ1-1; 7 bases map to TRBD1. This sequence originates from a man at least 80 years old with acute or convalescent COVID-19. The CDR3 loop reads CASSTRQGTQAFF. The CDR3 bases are TGCGCCAGCAGCACCCGACAGGGCACTCAAGCTTTCTTT. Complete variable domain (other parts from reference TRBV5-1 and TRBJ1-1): KAGVTQTPRYLIKTRGQQVTLSCSPISGHRSVSWYQQTPGQGLQFLFEYFSETQRNKGNFPGRFSGRQFSNSRSEMNVSTLELGDSALYLCASSTRQGTQAFFGQGTRLTVV.